The 25 T cell receptor beta chains below come from one sample, sequenced in a study of T-cell reconstitution after alpha-beta-depleted transplantation in children. TCRbeta library preparation incorporated unique molecular identifiers. TCRdb used MiXCR to reprocess the PCR reads, holding one entry per CDR3 protein. The sample includes approximately 520,000 distinct CDR3 sequences, over 9.5% seen only once; the top ten take around 13%. The sequencing here drew on PBMCs, mostly from graft donor cells, taken 180 days after TCRalphabeta/CD19-depleted stem cell transplant. These receptor sequences come from a female patient aged 2-9 years who had a stem cell transplant for aplastic anemia, so the T cells may come from the graft donor.

The V call is TRBV11-2, the J call TRBJ2-1; no clear D gene. The germline V and J ends were trimmed by 2 bases and 0 bases, with 8 bases remaining between them. The germline gives CDR1 SGHAT, CDR2 FQNNGV. The CDR3 has 15 residues. Here the CDR3 DNA reads TGTGCCAGCAGCTTACTTAGGCCCTCCTACAATGAGCAGTTCTTC. It yields the protein CASSLLRPSYNEQFF.

The V call is TRBV24-1, the J call TRBJ1-1; tentatively, D is TRBD1 (6 bases). V gave up 9 bases and J gave up 2 bases, with 12 bases separating them. Germline lookup yields CDR1 KGHDR and CDR2 SFDVKD. The CDR3 consists of 13 residues. Here the CDR3 DNA reads TGTGCCACCGCCAGGGGACCCAACACTGAAGCTTTCTTT. It yields the protein CATARGPNTEAFF.

The chain uses TRBV7-2 and TRBJ1-1; D ambiguous. The CDR3 length is 15 residues. Germline lookup yields CDR1 SGHTA and CDR2 FQGNSA. Trimming stripped 4 bases from V and 6 bases from J, with 18 bases between. DNA of the CDR3: TGTGCCAGCAGCTCCCGAGGGATCGAACGGTCTGAAGCTTTCTTT. This gives the protein CASSSRGIERSEAFF.

This clonotype has at least ten counts. The V and J genes are TRBV20-1 and TRBJ1-1; D call uncertain. V lost 3 bases and J lost 0, with 11 bases in between. Germline values: CDR1 DFQATT, CDR2 SNEGSKA (reference sequence). The CDR3 extends over 14 amino acids. This CDR3 is CSARVGAMNTEAFF. The CDR3 region has the DNA TGCAGTGCTAGGGTAGGTGCCATGAACACTGAAGCTTTCTTT.

This clonotype showed up many times. The rearrangement links TRBV5-1 to TRBJ1-4; D perhaps matches TRBD1 (5 bases). CDR3 length equals 14 residues. The germline gives CDR1 SGHRS, CDR2 YFSETQ. Trimming cost V 4 bases and J 5 bases, with 12 bases left between them. DNA of the CDR3: TGCGCCAGCAGCGGAGGACAAGTAAATGAAAAACTGTTTTTT. Protein sequence: CASSGGQVNEKLFF.

This clonotype is a singleton in its sample. The chain joins TRBV20-1 to TRBJ2-1; no clear D gene. Trimming stripped 0 bases from V and 5 bases from J, with 8 bases between. CDR3 length: 13 residues. The germline gives CDR1 DFQATT, CDR2 SNEGSKA (reference sequence). DNA of the CDR3: TGCAGTGCTAGAGACCTCATCGACAATGAGCAGTTCTTC. Amino acid sequence: CSARDLIDNEQFF.

The chain recombines TRBV28 with TRBJ1-4; 8 bases line up with TRBD1. With V trimmed by 10 bases and J by 4 bases, 8 bases remained unmatched. Looked up from germline, CDR1 is MDHEN and CDR2 is SYDVKM. The CDR3 spans 14 residues. CDR3 sequence (DNA): TGTGCCATTTCCAGGACAGGGCTTAATGAAAAACTGTTTTTT. Translated: CAISRTGLNEKLFF.

The V call is TRBV20-1, the J call TRBJ2-2; 11 positions agree with TRBD2. The CDR3 runs to 16 residues. Germline V lookup: CDR1 DFQATT, CDR2 SNEGSKA (reference sequence). V trimming: 3 bases; J trimming: 3 bases; junction bases outside the gene matches: 6. The CDR3 loop is CSARGSGRADTGELFF. As DNA, the CDR3 is TGCAGTGCTAGGGGTAGCGGGAGGGCCGACACCGGGGAGCTGTTTTTT.

This clonotype was counted a few times. The chain links TRBV7-9 to TRBJ2-7, with D possibly being TRBD1 (6 bases). This CDR3 has 14 amino acids. The V end was cut by 5 bases, the J end by 0 bases, with 11 bases between. Germline V gene lookup returns CDR1 SEHNR and CDR2 FQNEAQ (reference sequence). This chain's CDR3 is CASSPRDTSYEQYV. Here the CDR3 DNA reads TGTGCCAGCAGCCCCCGGGACACCTCCTACGAGCAGTACGTC.

The table lists this clonotype with a few counts. The chain links TRBV29-1 to TRBJ2-5, with a weak D call TRBD2 (6 bases). The V end was cut by 0 bases, the J end by 2 bases, with 10 bases between. CDR1 is SQVTM, CDR2 ANQGSEA, per germline. The CDR3 consists of 14 residues. The chain's CDR3 is CSVEDQGRQETQYF. CDR3 DNA: TGCAGCGTTGAAGATCAAGGGAGGCAAGAGACCCAGTACTTC.

This clonotype was detected a few times. This chain links TRBV20-1 with TRBJ2-7; 7 bases align to TRBD2. Germline trimming cut 3 bases from V and 3 bases from J; bases unmatched to any gene: 5. Germline CDR1 reads DFQATT; CDR2 reads SNEGSKA (reference sequence). The CDR3 consists of 13 residues. CDR3 region: CSARRAGNYEQYV. The DNA for the CDR3 is TGCAGTGCTAGGAGAGCGGGGAACTACGAGCAGTACGTC.

Only a few counts were recorded for this clonotype. The chain employs TRBV20-1 and TRBJ2-3; D might be TRBD2 (5 bases). Trimming removed 2 bases from V and 0 bases from J, with 9 bases in between. The germline gives CDR1 DFQATT, CDR2 SNEGSKA (reference sequence). This CDR3 spans 14 amino acids. CDR3 bases: TGCAGTGCTAGACAACGGACTAGCACAGATACGCAGTATTTT. Amino acids: CSARQRTSTDTQYF.

This clonotype was counted a few times. The chain couples TRBV7-2 to TRBJ2-1; weak D call: TRBD2 (5 bases). Germline-derived CDR1 and CDR2 are SGHTA and FQGNSA. The CDR3 totals 17 residues. The ends were cut back, 5 bases at V and 6 bases at J, with 23 bases in the middle. The CDR3 is CASSAQTLGFGSNEQFF. CDR3 in DNA: TGTGCCAGCAGCGCCCAAACGTTGGGATTTGGGAGCAATGAGCAGTTCTTC.

The CDR3 protein is CASRQDRGVYQPQHF. The CDR3 bases are TGTGCCAGCAGGCAAGATCGCGGGGTCTATCAGCCCCAGCATTTT. The V and J genes are TRBV28 and TRBJ1-5; D uncertain. Germline V gene lookup returns CDR1 MDHEN and CDR2 SYDVKM. This CDR3 is 15 amino acids long. Deletions cut 6 bases from V and 5 bases from J, with 17 bases between.

V usage is TRBV12-3 or TRBV12-4 and J usage is TRBJ1-4, with a weak D call TRBD1 (6 bases). The V end lost 7 bases, the J end lost 7 bases, and 25 bases lay between the germline ends. The CDR3 has 17 amino acids. The CDR3 is CASTTQGGGTVGEKLFF. CDR3 DNA sequence: TGTGCCAGCACTACACAGGGCGGAGGAACCGTCGGTGAAAAACTGTTTTTT.

The sample holds a few counts of this clonotype. The V gene is TRBV7-8, the J gene TRBJ2-1; the D is unclear. The V gene's germline CDR1 is SGHVS and CDR2 FQNEAQ. Deletions cut 5 bases from V and 0 bases from J, with 14 bases between. The CDR3 consists of 16 residues. The DNA of the CDR3 is TGTGCCAGCAGCCTCGGACGGGCCAGCTCCTACAATGAGCAGTTCTTC. Amino acids: CASSLGRASSYNEQFF.

This clonotype was detected a few times. The chain has TRBV29-1 and TRBJ2-1; D may match TRBD1 or TRBD2 (5 bases each). CDR3 length equals 16 residues. Germline V gives CDR1 SQVTM, CDR2 ANQGSEA. V dropped 7 bases and J dropped 2 bases, with 21 bases sitting between them. The CDR3 DNA sequence: TGCAGCGCCAGGAGGACTGGGGGTTCGACCTACAATGAGCAGTTCTTC. Translated, it gives CSARRTGGSTYNEQFF.

The chain uses TRBV7-2 and TRBJ2-5; D may be TRBD2 (6 bases). Germline-derived CDR1 and CDR2 are SGHTA and FQGNSA. CDR3 length: 15 residues. Trimming stripped 3 bases from V and 0 bases from J, with 11 bases between. The CDR3 DNA sequence: TGTGCCAGCAGCTTCTCAGGGAGGTACCAAGAGACCCAGTACTTC. Protein product: CASSFSGRYQETQYF.

The table lists this clonotype with a few counts. The chain has TRBV7-3 and TRBJ2-1; TRBD2 matches at 9 bases. Per the germline V gene, CDR1 is SGHTA and CDR2 is FQGTGA. V lost 4 bases and J lost 0; bases outside the gene matches: 16. This CDR3 contains 20 residues. CDR3 nucleotide sequence: TGTGCCAGCAGCTCCAACCCCATCTTTAGCGGGAGCCCCTCCTACAATGAGCAGTTCTTC. This translates into CASSSNPIFSGSPSYNEQFF.

The table lists this clonotype with a few counts. The chain has TRBV6-2 or TRBV6-3 and TRBJ1-1, with 9 bases that match TRBD1. V trimming: 6 bases; J trimming: 1 base; junction bases outside the gene matches: 9. Germline V CDR1 and CDR2: MNHEY, SVGEGT. This CDR3 spans 16 amino acids. The CDR3 protein is CASRSPTGGRNTEAFF. DNA for the CDR3: TGTGCCAGCAGGTCCCCAACAGGGGGCCGGAACACTGAAGCTTTCTTT.

This clonotype was detected a few times. V is TRBV12-3 or TRBV12-4 and J is TRBJ2-1; D unclear. This CDR3 comprises 13 residues. Trimming pared 6 bases from V and 5 bases from J, leaving 11 bases between. For the CDR3, the DNA is TGTGCCAGCAGCCCCCCACGGGACAATGAGCAGTTCTTC. It is translated as CASSPPRDNEQFF.

This clonotype has just a few counts. This chain connects TRBV7-3 to TRBJ2-3; D not certain. The V gene lost 4 bases and the J gene lost 1 base, with 9 bases spanning the gap. CDR3 size: 14 residues. CDR1 is SGHTA and CDR2 is FQGTGA in the germline V gene. The CDR3, as DNA: TGTGCCAGCAGCTCCCGAGTTGGCACAGATACGCAGTATTTT. Translation gives CASSSRVGTDTQYF.

The chain is built from TRBV5-1 and TRBJ2-7; TRBD1 is a possible D gene (6 bases). The CDR3 sequence is 16 residues long. Trimming pared 4 bases from V and 2 bases from J, leaving 19 bases between. Per the germline V gene, CDR1 is SGHRS and CDR2 is YFSETQ. The CDR3 sequence: CASSKTDDRYTYEQYF. The DNA of the CDR3 is TGCGCCAGCAGCAAGACCGACGACAGGTATACCTACGAGCAGTACTTC.

This clonotype was counted a few times. CDR3 sequence reads: CSVRESYNSPLHF. For the CDR3, the DNA is TGCAGCGTAAGGGAGTCCTATAATTCACCCCTCCACTTT. This chain links TRBV29-1 with TRBJ1-6; the D is unclear. CDR1 is SQVTM, CDR2 ANQGSEA, per germline. Trimming cost V 6 bases and J 1 base, with 7 bases left between them. This CDR3 is built from 13 residues. The full variable domain, its missing parts supplied by reference TRBV29-1 and TRBJ1-6, is SAVISQKPSRDICQRGTSLTIQCQVDSQVTMMFWYRQQPGQSLTLIATANQGSEATYESGFVIDKFPISRPNLTFSTLTVSNMSPEDSSIYLCSVRESYNSPLHFGNGTRLTVT.

This sequence joins TRBV12-3 or TRBV12-4 and TRBJ2-3, with D possibly TRBD2 on 6 matching bases. The CDR3 has 15 amino acids. The V end was cut by 6 bases, the J end by 5 bases, with 18 bases between. The CDR3 here is CASSSGTGFGDTQYF. CDR3 nucleotides: TGTGCCAGCAGCTCGGGGACTGGTTTTGGAGATACGCAGTATTTT.